These T cell receptor beta chains were read from a single sample in a study of Graves' ophthalmopathy and Graves' hyperthyroidism. Using its own MiXCR run on the multiplex PCR reads, TCRdb lists one record per CDR3 protein. The data show about 150,000 distinct CDR3 sequences, 30% to 45% seen once. Source material: peripheral blood. These receptors all come from a middle-aged woman with Graves' ophthalmopathy. Both conserved end residues are part of each CDR3. The D gene is left open where the match is weak. Size values are once, few and many counts, or a class for expanded clones, and some rows have none.

.	TRBV28	TRBJ2-2	many	TGTGCCAGCAGTTTATTTCAGGGTTCGAACACCGGGGAGCTGTTTTTT	CASSLFQGSNTGELFF
.	TRBV7-2	TRBJ1-1	.	TGTGCCAGCTGGGCCACTGAAGCTTTCTTT	CASWATEAFF
TRBD1	TRBV19	TRBJ1-5	many	TGTGCCAGTAGTATCGGGGGCAGGGGGCGACAGCCCCAGCATTTT	CASSIGGRGRQPQHF
.	TRBV6-5	TRBJ1-6	.	TGTGCCAGCAGTTACGAAGGACGGGGAGGATATAATTCACCCCTCCACTTT	CASSYEGRGGYNSPLHF
.	TRBV19	TRBJ2-7	.	TGTGCCAGTAAGGGCGCAGGGCCCATCTCCTACGAGCAGTACTTC	CASKGAGPISYEQYF
TRBD2	TRBV20-1	TRBJ2-2	many	TGCAGTGCTAGATGGGGACTAAAGTTGGACGGGGAGCTGTTTTTT	CSARWGLKLDGELFF
TRBD1	TRBV29-1	TRBJ2-7	many	TGCAGCGTTCGGGACAGGGGCTTGAACGAGCAGTACTTC	CSVRDRGLNEQYF
.	TRBV9	TRBJ2-5	many	TGTGCCAGCAGCGATTACAAGGCCTCCGGGGAGACCCAGTACTTC	CASSDYKASGETQYF
.	TRBV6-5	TRBJ1-2	.	TGTGCCAGCAGTTACTCGACATCCTCAGGGATCTATGGCTACACCTTC	CASSYSTSSGIYGYTF
TRBD1	TRBV9	TRBJ1-2	many	TGTGCCAGCAGCGTAGTAGGGACAGGGTCTGGCTACACCTTC	CASSVVGTGSGYTF
.	TRBV6-2/TRBV6-3	TRBJ1-5	many	TGTGCCAGCACCTACGGGGGTACAAGTCAGCCCCAGCATTTT	CASTYGGTSQPQHF
.	TRBV20-1	TRBJ1-2	.	TGCAGTGCCAGAGTGGAGTTCTATGGCTACACCTTC	CSARVEFYGYTF
.	TRBV6-5	TRBJ1-1	many	TGTGCCAGCAGTAGCAGAGTTGAAGCTTTCTTT	CASSSRVEAFF
.	TRBV7-9	TRBJ1-5	many	TGTGCCAGCACCAGTGGAGGGCCTAATCAGCCCCAGCATTTT	CASTSGGPNQPQHF
.	TRBV5-5	TRBJ1-3	many	TGTGCCAGCAGCTCCGGCCTCTCTGGAAACACCATATATTTT	CASSSGLSGNTIYF
.	TRBV5-1	TRBJ2-7	.	TGCGCCAGCAGCGTTCGCGATAGGGAGCAGTACTTC	CASSVRDREQYF
TRBD2	TRBV18	TRBJ2-5	many	TGTGCCAGCTCACACTCCGGGACTACCAAAGAGACCCAGTACTTC	CASSHSGTTKETQYF
TRBD2	TRBV5-1	TRBJ2-4	.	TGCGCCAGCAGCTCCCCTCCGGGACTAGCGAGCGGAGCCAAAAACATTCAGTACTTC	CASSSPPGLASGAKNIQYF
TRBD1	TRBV6-5	TRBJ2-7	many	TGTGCCAGCAGTTACGGACAGGTTGCCTACGAGCAGTACTTC	CASSYGQVAYEQYF
.	TRBV10-3	TRBJ1-5	.	TGTGCCACCAAGGATCCAGGGAGTAGCAATCAGCCCCAGCATTTT	CATKDPGSSNQPQHF
.	TRBV27	TRBJ1-1	once	TGTGCCAGCAATACACGACAGGCTTATCTTAGTATGGAGGCTGAAGCTTTCTTT	CASNTRQAYLSMEAEAFF
.	TRBV12-3/TRBV12-4	TRBJ1-2	few	TGTGCCAGCAGAATAGCAGGGTCCTATGGCTACACCTTC	CASRIAGSYGYTF
.	TRBV5-1	TRBJ1-5	few	TGCGCCAGCAGCCCCGGGGAAAGTAATCAGCCCCAGCATTTT	CASSPGESNQPQHF
TRBD1	TRBV6-1	TRBJ1-2	many	TGTGCCAGCAGTCAAACAGGGGGCTATGGCTACACCTTC	CASSQTGGYGYTF
.	TRBV28	TRBJ2-7	.	TGTGCCAGCAGTTTAGGGCCAGCCGGCTCGACCTACGAGCAGTACTTC	CASSLGPAGSTYEQYF
.	TRBV6-2/TRBV6-3	TRBJ2-7	many	TGTGCCAGCAGTTATCGAGATACCTACGAGCAGTACTTC	CASSYRDTYEQYF
TRBD1	TRBV20-1	TRBJ2-4	.	TGCAGTGCTACACGACAGGGGAACATTCAGTACTTC	CSATRQGNIQYF
TRBD1	TRBV5-1	TRBJ1-6	many	TGCGCCAGCAGCACGGACAGGGGTTCGTCACCCCTCCACTTT	CASSTDRGSSPLHF
.	TRBV28	TRBJ2-4	once	TGTGCCAGCAGTCCAAGAGAGTTAACGCCGGGACCGAAAAACATTCAGTACTTC	CASSPRELTPGPKNIQYF
.	TRBV7-3	TRBJ2-6	many	TGTGCCAGCAGCTTAACCGGCGGCATATCTGGGGCCAACGTCCTGACTTTC	CASSLTGGISGANVLTF
.	TRBV18	TRBJ2-4	.	TGTGCCAGCTCACCTCGGGGTAACGAAAACATTCAGTACTTC	CASSPRGNENIQYF
.	TRBV5-1	TRBJ2-4	many	TGCGCCAGCAGCGAGGGGGCCAAAAACATTCAGTACTTC	CASSEGAKNIQYF
TRBD1	TRBV6-1	TRBJ1-5	many	TGTGCCAGCACCGCAACCGACAGGGGTAGCAATCAGCCCCAGCATTTT	CASTATDRGSNQPQHF
.	TRBV18	TRBJ2-7	many	TGTGCCAGCTCACCGGGCGCAGGCGAGCAGTACTTC	CASSPGAGEQYF
TRBD1	TRBV29-1	TRBJ2-7	many	TGCAGCGTTGAACCTGAATCCGGGACAGGGTTAACGGACGAGCAGTACTTC	CSVEPESGTGLTDEQYF
TRBD1	TRBV6-5	TRBJ1-6	many	TGTGCCAGCAGCCGAGTTGGACAGGGGGCTTATTCACCCCTCCACTTT	CASSRVGQGAYSPLHF
TRBD2	TRBV20-1	TRBJ2-3	many	TGCAGTGCTCCAGGGACTAGCGGACACTCAGATACGCAGTATTTT	CSAPGTSGHSDTQYF
.	TRBV6-2/TRBV6-3	TRBJ2-6	many	TGTGCCAGCAAAACAGGGACCTCTGGGGCCAACGTCCTGACTTTC	CASKTGTSGANVLTF
.	TRBV19	TRBJ1-2	many	TGTGCCAGTAAAGGGGATCTCCCTTGGAGCTACACCTTC	CASKGDLPWSYTF
TRBD1	TRBV6-1	TRBJ1-5	.	TGTGCCAGCAGTGAAAGAGGACAGGGCAATCAGCCCCAGCATTTT	CASSERGQGNQPQHF
TRBD1	TRBV9	TRBJ1-2	many	TGTGCCAGCAGCACCAAACCGGGACAGGGGGACTCTAACTATGGCTACACCTTC	CASSTKPGQGDSNYGYTF
.	TRBV11-1	TRBJ2-5	many	TGTGCCAGCAGCCCCCGGACTACCCCTTTGGCGCACCAAGAGACCCAGTACTTC	CASSPRTTPLAHQETQYF
.	TRBV30	TRBJ1-2	.	TGTGCCTGGAGTCAAGACAACTACTATGGCTACACCTTC	CAWSQDNYYGYTF
TRBD1	TRBV19	TRBJ1-5	many	TGTGCCAGTAGTATAGACCCACCGGACAGGGAGGGTCAGCCCCAGCATTTT	CASSIDPPDREGQPQHF
.	TRBV14	TRBJ2-2	.	TGTGCCAGCAGCCAAGATAGAGGGCCTTACACCGGGGAGCTGTTTTTT	CASSQDRGPYTGELFF